The 4 T cell receptor beta chains reported below all come from one sample, sequenced in a study of cytomegalovirus exposure and HLA in healthy donors. The PCR was carried out with 60 Vbeta primers and 13 Jbeta primers. Clones were read by immunoSEQ multiplex PCR, and TCRdb kept only the in-frame ones, dropping some. Of 200,000 to 250,000 clones in the sample, about 83% were seen once. The material sequenced was PBMCs. The receptors originated from a girl aged 10 to 17 in good health and CMV-seronegative.

The gene calls are TRBV2 and TRBJ2-1; 11 nucleotides match TRBD2. V shed 6 bases, J shed 0 bases, and the junction held 4 bases outside the gene matches. The CDR3 is 16 residues long. Germline assignment: CDR1 SNHLY and CDR2 FYNNEI. DNA for the CDR3: TGTGCCAGCAGAGAAACTAGCGGGAGCTCCTACAATGAGCAGTTCTTC. It is translated as CASRETSGSSYNEQFF.

There are a few counts of this clone. V is TRBV29-1 and J is TRBJ2-3, with TRBD1 matching 12 bases. There are 15 residues in the CDR3. V dropped 7 bases and J dropped 4; count of bases not matched to a gene: 9. CDR1 and CDR2 from the germline V gene are SQVTM and ANQGSEA. The CDR3 bases are TGCAGCGCCGCAGCGGGACAGGGGGCTTCAGATACGCAGTATTTT. Protein product: CSAAAGQGASDTQYF.

The chain couples TRBV5-6 to TRBJ2-3; weak D call: TRBD2 (6 bases). V lost 3 bases, J lost 2 bases, and 16 bases lay in between. The CDR3 spans 16 residues. Germline V lookup: CDR1 SGHDT, CDR2 YYEEEE. CDR3 sequence (DNA): TGTGCCAGCAGCTCGGGAGACACGTCGTACACAGATACGCAGTATTTT. Encoded protein: CASSSGDTSYTDTQYF.

J is TRBJ2-1 and V is TRBV10-3; D is perhaps TRBD1 (6 bases). Germline V gene lookup returns CDR1 ENHRY and CDR2 SYGVKD. Deletions cut 7 bases from V and 5 bases from J, with 18 bases between. The CDR3 covers 15 residues. The CDR3 loop reads CAIKVAGAMDNEQFF. In nucleotides, the CDR3 is TGTGCCATCAAGGTCGCAGGGGCGATGGACAATGAGCAGTTCTTC.